A single sample gave rise to the 21 T cell receptor beta chains below, sequenced in a study of OX40 agonist ivuxolimab in advanced cancers. TCRdb's table, derived via immunoSEQ multiplex PCR, lists solely in-frame clones and lacks some. The table includes about 150,000 clones, approximately 94% detected once. The sequencing used CD4+ or CD8+ T cells sorted from blood, collected in a trial of the OX40 agonist ivuxolimab. These receptors all stem from an adult with an advanced solid tumor such as melanoma, head and neck, liver or kidney cancer.

V gene TRBV6-5 combines with J gene TRBJ2-6, with a tentative D call TRBD2 (5 bases). The CDR3 is 13 amino acids. The V end was cut by 10 bases, the J end by 1 base, with 8 bases between. In germline, CDR1 is MNHEY, CDR2 SVGAGI. The CDR3 sequence: CAIQRSGANVLTF. DNA of the CDR3: TGTGCCATCCAGCGGTCTGGGGCCAACGTCCTGACTTTC.

This clone was recorded once. The CDR3 DNA sequence: TGTGCCAGCAGTTACCGGGGGGGCGGGCAGCCCCAGCATTTT. Translated: CASSYRGGGQPQHF. J is TRBJ1-5 and V is TRBV6-5, with D perhaps matching TRBD1 (6 bases). The V end lost 2 bases, the J end lost 7 bases, and 12 bases lay between the germline ends. The V gene's germline CDR1 is MNHEY and CDR2 SVGAGI. The length of the CDR3 is 14 residues.

This clone appeared once. This sequence joins TRBV5-4 and TRBJ2-5; the match to TRBD1 covers 7 bases. The CDR3 runs 14 residues. J gave up 9 bases and V 4 bases, and 12 bases lay outside the gene matches. Germline loops: CDR1 SGHNT, CDR2 YYREEE (reference sequence). The CDR3 region has the DNA TGTGCCAGCAGCCCCCTGGACAGGTTAGGGGCCCAGTACTTC. It specifies CASSPLDRLGAQYF. The full variable domain, its missing parts supplied by reference TRBV5-4 and TRBJ2-5, is ETGVTQSPTHLIKTRGQQVTLRCSSQSGHNTVSWYQQALGQGPQFIFQYYREEENGRGNFPPRFSGLQFPNYSSELNVNALELDDSALYLCASSPLDRLGAQYFGPGTRLLVL.

This chain joins TRBV5-6 and TRBJ2-1; D tentatively fits TRBD1 or TRBD2 (5 bases each). The V end lost 4 bases, the J end lost 4 bases, and 15 bases lay between the germline ends. The CDR3 extends over 15 amino acids. Looked up from germline, CDR1 is SGHDT and CDR2 is YYEEEE. The CDR3 region has the DNA TGTGCCAGCAGCGAGGGACCGGGGAGTTACAATGAGCAGTTCTTC. Translating it yields CASSEGPGSYNEQFF.

This clone has a single count. The rearrangement joins TRBV27 to TRBJ2-3, with 10 bases aligning to TRBD2. Unmatched junction bases numbered 11, after V lost 7 bases and J lost 4 bases. CDR1 is MNHEY and CDR2 is SMNVEV in the germline V gene (reference sequence). The CDR3 totals 16 residues. CDR3 bases: TGTGCCAGCATACGGACTAGCGGCCTAGGAGCAGATACGCAGTATTTT. This encodes CASIRTSGLGADTQYF.

For the CDR3, the DNA is TGTGCCAGCCGAAGGGACAGTTTAACGGACGAGCAGTACTTC. It codes for CASRRDSLTDEQYF. J is TRBJ2-7 and V is TRBV6-6, with 7 bases fitting TRBD1. The CDR3 covers 14 residues. The V gene's germline CDR1 is MNHNY and CDR2 SVGAGI (reference sequence). Germline trimming cut 8 bases from V and 5 bases from J; bases unmatched to any gene: 12.

The V and J genes are TRBV5-4 and TRBJ2-5; TRBD2 aligns across 12 bases. The junction had 5 bases not matched to a gene; V was cut back by 4 bases and J by 1 base. The V gene's germline CDR1 is SGHNT and CDR2 YYREEE (reference sequence). The CDR3 totals 16 residues. CDR3 sequence reads: CASSGGLAGPQETQYF. The CDR3 region has the DNA TGTGCCAGCAGCGGCGGACTAGCGGGGCCCCAAGAGACCCAGTACTTC. Full variable domain (rest looked up from reference TRBV5-4 and TRBJ2-5): ETGVTQSPTHLIKTRGQQVTLRCSSQSGHNTVSWYQQALGQGPQFIFQYYREEENGRGNFPPRFSGLQFPNYSSELNVNALELDDSALYLCASSGGLAGPQETQYFGPGTRLLVL.

The gene calls are TRBV18 and TRBJ2-2; either TRBD1 or TRBD2 may supply D (5 bases each). Per germline, CDR1 KGHSH and CDR2 LQKENI. CDR3 length: 16 residues. V was clipped by 6 bases and J by 5 bases, with 19 bases between them. Written as DNA, the CDR3 is TGTGCCAGCTCCCCCCCCGGGACCGAGATGACCGGGGAGCTGTTTTTT. Its protein is CASSPPGTEMTGELFF.

The genes are TRBV27 and TRBJ2-7; D unresolved. Germline V gives CDR1 MNHEY, CDR2 SMNVEV (reference sequence). The CDR3 has 13 residues. V lost 3 bases and J lost 6, with 12 bases in between. The CDR3 region is CASSLGPFVEQYF. CDR3 nucleotides: TGTGCCAGCAGTTTGGGCCCCTTCGTCGAGCAGTACTTC.

The chain carries TRBV13 and TRBJ2-5; 10 bases are shared with TRBD2. The CDR3 sequence is 15 residues long. The V and J ends lost 2 bases and 5 bases, in that order; junction bases with no gene match: 5. Germline lookup yields CDR1 PRHDT and CDR2 FYEKMQ (reference sequence). The DNA for the CDR3 is TGTGCCAGCAGCTTACTAGCGGGAGAACGGGAGACCCAGTACTTC. Its translation is CASSLLAGERETQYF.

V usage is TRBV7-2 and J usage is TRBJ1-1, with D maybe TRBD1 (5 bases). CDR3 length equals 14 residues. Trimming stripped 2 bases from V and 4 bases from J, with 11 bases between. In germline, CDR1 is SGHTA, CDR2 FQGNSA. CDR3 in amino acids: CASSLPTVSTEAFF. In nucleotides, the CDR3 is TGTGCCAGCAGCTTACCGACAGTATCCACTGAAGCTTTCTTT. The full variable domain, its missing parts supplied by reference TRBV7-2 and TRBJ1-1, is GAGVSQSPSNKVTEKGKDVELRCDPISGHTALYWYRQSLGQGLEFLIYFQGNSAPDKSGLPSDRFSAERTGGSVSTLTIQRTQQEDSAVYLCASSLPTVSTEAFFGQGTRLTVV.

The chain carries TRBV6-5 and TRBJ2-5; maybe TRBD2 (6 bases). Germline values: CDR1 MNHEY, CDR2 SVGAGI. This CDR3 contains 16 residues. V lost 2 bases, J lost 0 bases, and 13 bases lay in between. CDR3 sequence: CASSYRRAGHQETQYF. The CDR3 DNA is TGTGCCAGCAGTTACAGGAGGGCGGGACACCAAGAGACCCAGTACTTC.

The DNA of the CDR3 is TGCGCCAGCAGCCAATCTTCCCAGTGGAATCAGCCCCAGCATTTT. Amino acids: CASSQSSQWNQPQHF. The V and J genes are TRBV4-1 and TRBJ1-5, with D unresolved. From germline, CDR1 is MGHRA and CDR2 YSYEKL. Deletions cut 2 bases from V and 4 bases from J, with 12 bases between. The CDR3 is 15 residues long.

J is TRBJ2-4 and V is TRBV28, with D hard to call. V was pared by 5 bases and J by 1 base, with 12 bases between. This CDR3 region has 15 residues. Germline V gives CDR1 MDHEN, CDR2 SYDVKM. In DNA form, the CDR3 reads TGTGCCAGCAGTGAGACCGATCGGGCCAAAAACATTCAGTACTTC. Amino acid sequence: CASSETDRAKNIQYF.

The rearrangement joins TRBV4-3 to TRBJ1-1; 7 nucleotides match TRBD1. V lost 4 bases, J lost 1 base, and 0 bases stayed unmatched. This CDR3 region has 13 residues. The germline V gene has CDR1 LGHNA and CDR2 YSLEER. CDR3 amino acids: CASSRDRNTEAFF. CDR3 DNA sequence: TGCGCCAGCAGCCGGGACAGGAACACTGAAGCTTTCTTT.

In this sample, this clone turned up a few times. The chain carries TRBV2 and TRBJ2-1; D might be TRBD1 or TRBD2, each matching 5 bases. Germline V gene data show CDR1 as SNHLY and CDR2 as FYNNEI. V was pared by 8 bases and J by 3 bases, with 8 bases between. The CDR3 contains 12 residues. This chain's CDR3 is CASGTDYNEQFF. In nucleotides, the CDR3 is TGTGCCAGCGGGACCGACTACAATGAGCAGTTCTTC.

The rearrangement joins TRBV7-9 to TRBJ2-3, with TRBD1 matching 7 bases. This CDR3 contains 18 residues. The V segment lost 2 bases and the J segment 0 bases; nucleotides outside the gene matches: 11. Germline V lookup: CDR1 SEHNR, CDR2 FQNEAQ (reference sequence). CDR3 nucleotides: TGTGCCAGCAGCTTAAGGGGGCGAGGGAAAGCTAGCACAGATACGCAGTATTTT. It yields the protein CASSLRGRGKASTDTQYF. Full variable domain (outside the CDR3, taken from reference TRBV7-9 and TRBJ2-3): DTGVSQNPRHKITKRGQNVTFRCDPISEHNRLYWYRQTLGQGPEFLTYFQNEAQLEKSRLLSDRFSAERPKGSFSTLEIQRTEQGDSAMYLCASSLRGRGKASTDTQYFGPGTRLTVL.

This chain joins TRBV9 and TRBJ2-7; 8 positions match TRBD2. CDR3 length: 15 residues. V dropped 2 bases and J dropped 2; count of bases not matched to a gene: 6. The germline V gene encodes CDR1 SGDLS and CDR2 YYNGEE. Here the CDR3 reads CASSVGLGGAYEQYF. Written as DNA, the CDR3 is TGTGCCAGCAGCGTCGGGCTCGGGGGGGCCTACGAGCAGTACTTC.

Regarding this clone: It is unclear where the CDR3 begins or ends on the DNA, so no DNA is shown, and the CDR3 is as TCRdb lists it. The V and J genes are TRBV19 and TRBJ2-7; TRBD1, the D gene given by the table, was not confirmed from the DNA. Including both end residues, the CDR3 is 15 amino acids long. Germline V gene data show CDR1 as LNHDA and CDR2 as SQIVND (reference sequence). The CDR3 here is CASSILAVDRGEQYF.

The chain uses TRBV7-2 and TRBJ2-1; D unresolved. The V and J ends lost 4 bases and 9 bases respectively, with 10 bases between them. The CDR3 covers 12 residues. CDR1 is SGHTA and CDR2 is FQGNSA in the germline V gene. The CDR3 here is CASSSTRPEQFF. The CDR3 nucleotides read TGTGCCAGCAGCTCGACAAGACCTGAGCAGTTCTTC.

The genes are TRBV7-9 and TRBJ1-1; D may be TRBD1 (5 bases). Germline V lookup: CDR1 SEHNR, CDR2 FQNEAQ (reference sequence). This CDR3 is 13 amino acids long. V lost 8 bases, J lost 11 bases, and 21 bases lay in between. The CDR3 DNA reads TGTGCCAGCGACCTTTCGGGACCCCAAAGGGCTTTCTTT. This sequence encodes CASDLSGPQRAFF.